The clone carrying this T cell receptor beta chain was counted only a few times. This sample is drawn from a study of Ad26.COV2.S vaccination and SARS-CoV-2 variants. The treatment denotes: roughly 20 received Ad26.COV2.S at low or high dose, single or two shots; five or six received placebo; per-sample allocation not given. Collection of the samples took place on day 63 after the first injection of vaccine or placebo. The method was immunoSEQ multiplex PCR; TCRdb's version includes in-frame clones alone and lacks a portion of them. The sample lists approximately 480,000 clones; roughly 87% were seen once. Sequences were derived from peripheral blood, sampled in a trial of Ad26.COV2.S vaccine versus placebo. This TCR was sampled from a person aged 18-65 years who received the Ad26.COV2.S COVID-19 vaccine or a placebo.

The CDR3 spells CASSQDLGLAVSYEQYF. DNA of the CDR3: TGCGCCAGCAGCCAAGATCTCGGACTAGCGGTCTCCTACGAGCAGTACTTC. This chain connects TRBV4-1 to TRBJ2-7, with 10 bases identical to TRBD2. V shed 0 bases and J 0 bases; nucleotides not matched to a gene: 5. CDR1 is MGHRA and CDR2 is YSYEKL in the germline V gene. The CDR3 loop spans 17 amino acids.